Following are 4 T cell receptor beta chains from one sample sequenced in a study of identical twins (dated by TCRdb to about 2016). To prepare the library, 5' RACE was applied. Instrument used: Illumina HiSeq 2000. TCRdb reanalyzed the raw reads on its own, using fastp at Q25 for trimming and MiXCR for clone calling, and kept in-frame beta chains. For every CDR3 protein sequence, its rows merge into one entry that carries the most common genes and DNA. The sample has roughly 1.6 million distinct CDR3 sequences on record, around 29% of them singletons. The ten largest clones add up to about 0.27% of the sample. Sample: cord blood. These receptors were collected from a newborn girl in good health.

Only one count was recorded for this clonotype. Given a much more abundant clone one base away, this may be a read error. This chain uses TRBV27 with TRBJ1-2; the D is unclear. The CDR3 length is 13 residues. Germline V lookup: CDR1 MNHEY, CDR2 SMNVEV (reference sequence). CDR3 nucleotide sequence: TGTGCCTGCAGTTTCAGAAACAACTATGGCTACACCTTC. It encodes CACSFRNNYGYTF.

The CDR3 loop reads CATTDRDFHGYTF. In DNA form, the CDR3 reads TGTGCCACGACGGACAGGGACTTCCATGGCTACACCTTC. The V gene is TRBV10-3, the J gene TRBJ1-2; 8 nucleotides agree with TRBD1. Losses at the gene ends were 10 bases for V and 6 bases for J; bases not matched to a gene: 10. The CDR3 sequence is 13 residues long. Germline loops: CDR1 ENHRY, CDR2 SYGVKD.

The table lists this clonotype with a few counts. V gene TRBV2 combines with J gene TRBJ2-1; the match to TRBD2 covers 11 bases. The junction had 8 bases not matched to a gene; V was cut back by 4 bases and J by 9 bases. This CDR3 contains 15 residues. The germline gives CDR1 SNHLY, CDR2 FYNNEI. The CDR3 loop reads CASSGVLAGASEQFF. The CDR3 bases are TGTGCCAGCAGTGGGGTACTAGCGGGAGCGAGTGAGCAGTTCTTC. The entire variable domain, with the rest obtained from reference TRBV2 and TRBJ2-1, is as follows: EPEVTQTPSHQVTQMGQEVILRCVPISNHLYFYWYRQILGQKVEFLVSFYNNEISEKSEIFDDQFSVERPDGSNFTLKIRSTKLEDSAMYFCASSGVLAGASEQFFGPGTRLTVL.

This clonotype has only a few counts. The chain links TRBV24-1 to TRBJ2-2, with D uncertain. Germline loops: CDR1 KGHDR, CDR2 SFDVKD. The length of the CDR3 is 14 residues. Trimming removed 1 base at V and 2 bases at J, with 4 bases between. The CDR3 nucleotides read TGTGCCACCAGTGATTTTCAAAACACCGGGGAGCTGTTTTTT. This sequence encodes CATSDFQNTGELFF.